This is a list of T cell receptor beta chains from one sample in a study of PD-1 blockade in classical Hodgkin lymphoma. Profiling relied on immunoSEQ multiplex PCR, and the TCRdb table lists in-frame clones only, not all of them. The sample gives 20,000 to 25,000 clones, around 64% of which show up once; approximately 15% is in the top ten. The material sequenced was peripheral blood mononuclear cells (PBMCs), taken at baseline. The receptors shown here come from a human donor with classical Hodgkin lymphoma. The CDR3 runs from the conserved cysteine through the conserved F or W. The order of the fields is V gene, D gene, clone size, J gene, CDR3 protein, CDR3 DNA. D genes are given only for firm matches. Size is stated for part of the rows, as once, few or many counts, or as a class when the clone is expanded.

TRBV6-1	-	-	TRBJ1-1	CASSPRGATEAFF	TGTGCCAGCAGCCCCCGGGGGGCCACTGAAGCTTTCTTT
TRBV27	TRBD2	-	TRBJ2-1	CASSLNGRGAYNEQFF	TGTGCCAGCAGTTTAAACGGGCGGGGGGCCTACAATGAGCAGTTCTTC
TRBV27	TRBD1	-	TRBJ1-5	CASSSGQGDQPQHF	TGTGCCAGCTCTAGTGGACAGGGGGATCAGCCCCAGCATTTT
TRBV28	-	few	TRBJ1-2	CASSLLGGYGYTF	TGTGCCAGCAGTTTACTGGGAGGCTATGGCTACACCTTC
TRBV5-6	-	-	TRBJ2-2	CASSLGRVSGELFF	TGTGCCAGCAGCTTGGGCAGGGTGTCCGGGGAGCTGTTTTTT
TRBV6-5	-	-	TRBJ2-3	CASSSKGQEYF	TGTGCCAGCAGCTCCAAGGGGCAGGAGTATTTT
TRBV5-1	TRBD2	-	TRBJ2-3	CASSIPGLAGVDTQYF	TGCGCCAGCAGCATTCCGGGACTAGCGGGAGTGGATACGCAGTATTTT
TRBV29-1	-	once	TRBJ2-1	CSIEGNEQFF	TGCAGCATCGAGGGCAATGAGCAGTTCTTC
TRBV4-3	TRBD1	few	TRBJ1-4	CASSRGTGSNEKLFF	TGCGCCAGCAGCCGAGGGACAGGGTCTAATGAAAAACTGTTTTTT
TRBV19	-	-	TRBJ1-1	CASSTLGSTEAFF	TGTGCCAGTAGTACCTTAGGGAGCACTGAAGCTTTCTTT
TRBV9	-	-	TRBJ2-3	CASSVGGTDTQYF	TGTGCCAGCAGCGTAGGGGGGACAGATACGCAGTATTTT
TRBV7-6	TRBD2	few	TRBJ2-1	CASSLVGSGGLGGEQFF	TGTGCCAGCAGCTTAGTCGGTAGCGGGGGGCTGGGCGGTGAGCAGTTCTTC
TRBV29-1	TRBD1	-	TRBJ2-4	CSVVFQPGTGFRAENIQYF	TGCAGCGTTGTTTTCCAACCCGGGACAGGGTTTCGGGCCGAAAACATTCAGTACTTC
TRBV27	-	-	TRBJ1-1	CASSFWGGNYRAFF	TGTGCCAGCAGTTTTTGGGGGGGGAACTACAGAGCTTTCTTT
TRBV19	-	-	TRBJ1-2	CASHTQGRIYGYTF	TGTGCCAGCCATACCCAGGGGAGAATCTATGGCTACACCTTC
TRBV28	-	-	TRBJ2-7	CASTVSMVSYEQYF	TGTGCCAGCACCGTGAGTATGGTGTCCTACGAGCAGTACTTC
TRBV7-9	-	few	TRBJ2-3	CASSSGPFLSTDTQYF	TGTGCCAGCAGCTCTGGGCCTTTTCTTAGCACAGATACGCAGTATTTT
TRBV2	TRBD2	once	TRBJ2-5	CASIMAGEETQYF	TGTGCCAGCATTATGGCGGGGGAAGAGACCCAGTACTTC
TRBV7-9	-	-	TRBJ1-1	CASRDSLDTEAFF	TGTGCCAGCAGGGACAGCCTGGACACTGAAGCTTTCTTT
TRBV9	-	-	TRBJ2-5	CASSVDSGAGETQYF	TGTGCCAGCAGCGTAGACTCCGGGGCGGGGGAGACCCAGTACTTC
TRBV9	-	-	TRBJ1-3	CASSATGIGFGNTIYF	TGTGCCAGCAGCGCGACTGGGATAGGGTTTGGAAACACCATATATTTT
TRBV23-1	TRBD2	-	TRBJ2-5	CASSHRDGGRAGETQYF	TGCGCCAGCAGTCATAGAGACGGCGGGAGGGCGGGAGAGACCCAGTACTTC
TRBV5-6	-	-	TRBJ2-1	CASSLVGGVGEQFF	TGTGCCAGCAGCTTGGTAGGAGGGGTTGGGGAGCAGTTCTTC
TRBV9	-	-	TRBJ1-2	CASSVVSTPLSAGYTF	TGTGCCAGCAGCGTCGTCTCGACCCCGTTATCCGCGGGCTACACCTTC
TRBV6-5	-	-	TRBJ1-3	CASSPRTAAGNTIYF	TGTGCCAGCAGTCCAAGGACAGCGGCTGGAAACACCATATATTTT
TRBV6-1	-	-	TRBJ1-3	CASSLHREGGNTIYF	TGTGCCAGCAGTCTTCATCGGGAGGGCGGAAACACCATATATTTT
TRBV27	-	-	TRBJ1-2	CASSPVGGGYTF	TGTGCCAGCAGTCCCGTTGGGGGTGGCTACACCTTC
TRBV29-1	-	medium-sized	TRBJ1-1	CSVANTEAFF	TGCAGCGTTGCGAACACTGAAGCTTTCTTT
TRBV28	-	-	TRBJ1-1	CASSTGSHTEAFF	TGTGCCAGCAGTACCGGGTCCCATACTGAAGCTTTCTTT
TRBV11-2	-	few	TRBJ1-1	CASSPIRGGAVVRISEAFF	TGTGCCAGCAGCCCTATCCGGGGGGGGGCGGTAGTCCGTATCTCTGAAGCTTTCTTT
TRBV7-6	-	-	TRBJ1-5	CASSLVEGAYQPQHF	TGTGCCAGCAGCTTAGTGGAGGGCGCTTATCAGCCCCAGCATTTT
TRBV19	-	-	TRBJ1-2	CASMYRVGHGYTF	TGTGCCAGTATGTACAGGGTTGGGCATGGCTACACCTTC
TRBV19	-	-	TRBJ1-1	CASSTLGNTEAFF	TGTGCCAGTAGTACCCTCGGAAACACTGAAGCTTTCTTT
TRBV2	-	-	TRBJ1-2	CASSGNEGGYTF	TGTGCCAGCAGTGGAAACGAAGGCGGCTACACCTTC
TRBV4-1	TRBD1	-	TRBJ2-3	CASSRDKGAETQYF	TGCGCCAGCAGCCGAGACAAGGGGGCGGAAACGCAGTATTTT
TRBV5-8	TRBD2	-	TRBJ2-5	CASSFPGLTQYF	TGTGCCAGCAGCTTCCCGGGACTAACCCAGTACTTC
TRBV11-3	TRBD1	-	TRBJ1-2	CASSLIGQGERCGYTF	TGTGCCAGCAGCTTAATAGGACAGGGTGAACGGTGTGGCTACACCTTC
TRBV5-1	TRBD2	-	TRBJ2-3	CASSLGLAGGQDTQYF	TGCGCCAGCAGCTTGGGCCTAGCGGGGGGGCAAGATACGCAGTATTTT
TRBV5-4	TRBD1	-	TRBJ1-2	CASSFGGTEARYGYTF	TGTGCCAGCAGTTTTGGGGGGACAGAAGCACGCTATGGCTACACCTTC
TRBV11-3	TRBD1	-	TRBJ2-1	CASSLDGGQTYNEQFF	TGTGCCAGCAGCTTAGATGGGGGACAGACATACAATGAGCAGTTCTTC
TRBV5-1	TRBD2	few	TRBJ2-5	CASSVRSSGGSETQYF	TGCGCCAGCAGCGTCCGATCTAGCGGGGGGTCCGAGACCCAGTACTTC
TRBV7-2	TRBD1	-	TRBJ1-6	CASSRGQGSREPLHF	TGTGCCAGCAGCCGGGGACAGGGCTCAAGGGAACCCCTCCACTTT
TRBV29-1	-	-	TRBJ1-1	CSALPGTEAFF	TGCAGCGCCCTTCCCGGGACTGAAGCTTTCTTT
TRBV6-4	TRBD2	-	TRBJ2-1	CASSVGLAGRNEQFF	TGTGCCAGCAGTGTAGGACTAGCGGGGCGCAATGAGCAGTTCTTC
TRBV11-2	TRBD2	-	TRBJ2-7	CASSLSLAGALDEQYF	TGTGCCAGCAGCCTAAGTCTAGCGGGAGCTCTCGACGAGCAGTACTTC
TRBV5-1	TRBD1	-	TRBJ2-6	CASSGQGHTGANVLTF	TGCGCCAGCAGCGGACAGGGACACACTGGGGCCAACGTCCTGACTTTC
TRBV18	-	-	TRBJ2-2	CASSRSGTPTGELFF	TGTGCCAGCTCACGATCCGGGACACCCACCGGGGAGCTGTTTTTT
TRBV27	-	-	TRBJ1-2	CASSLKPIGGVYGYTF	TGTGCCAGCAGTTTAAAGCCAATCGGCGGGGTCTATGGCTACACCTTC
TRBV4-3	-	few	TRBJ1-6	CASSQNTDSPLHF	TGCGCCAGCAGCCAAAACACGGATTCACCCCTCCACTTT